This TCR beta chain was sequenced in a study of graft-versus-host responses after intestinal transplantation (dated by TCRdb to the early 2020s). Turning to the overall study: Recipients received multivisceral, liver-intestinal, or isolated intestinal transplants. Every recipient was given anti-thymocyte globulin induction, then maintenance tacrolimus and steroids for around three years. Bulk TCR-beta CDR3 sequencing was used to track graft-versus-host and host-versus-graft alloreactive T cell clones in the graft, circulation and bone marrow after intestinal transplantation. Alloreactive clones were identified by sequencing pre-transplant mixed lymphocyte reaction products and comparing these products with unstimulated pre-transplant donor and recipient T cells. A cohort of about 25 intestinal transplant recipients, including one retransplant, was enrolled, and 3 patients lacking pretransplant specimens were excluded. Donor T cell macrochimerism was defined as a peak of at least 4% donor T cells among recipient peripheral blood mononuclear cells. Instead of going to the commercial service, samples from a few later patients were sequenced in-house on an Illumina MiSeq and processed with MiXCR. General findings and caveats noted by the study authors: Early after transplant, declines in HvG clones were associated with peak levels of circulating GvH clones. In patients with donor T cell macrochimerism, the allografts had high GvH to HvG T cell clonal ratios. The relatively low number and heterogeneity of intestinal transplant patients limited the conclusions. GvH clones turned up in recipient bone marrow, with some appearing earlier in ileal mucosa or blood, a pattern consistent with an intestinal mucosal origin.

For this clone: The input lacks base qualities; no much larger clone sits a single base away.

The time point label corresponds to: cells obtained before transplantation from donor or recipient. In mixed lymphocyte reactions, some 200,000 CFSE-labeled pre-transplant responders were plated with some 200,000 irradiated violet-dye-labeled stimulators and cultured for about six days. After the mixed lymphocyte reaction, proliferating CD3+CD4+CFSE-low and CD3+CD8+CFSE-low responder cells were FACS-sorted on a BD Influx sorter. Trimming takes 4 bases off V and 3 bases off J; junction bases not matched to a gene: 4. From the cysteine up to the phenylalanine, the CDR3 has a length of 15 residues. Only CDR3 DNA remains: 45 bases, in frame from the first base. Based on the germline V gene, the CDR1 and CDR2 sequences are SGHTA and FQGNSA. The library relied on the immunoSEQ multiplex PCR assay. In most patients, genomic DNA was isolated using the Qiagen DNeasy Blood and Tissue Kit and sent frozen to Adaptive Biotechnologies for TCR sequencing. For most patients, genomic DNA was subjected to high-throughput TCR-beta CDR3 sequencing by Adaptive Biotechnologies. The paper's data handling went like this. TCR sequencing data for more than 15 patients were retrieved from Adaptive's ImmunoSEQ software; three other patients were processed with MiXCR and VDJtools. To correct CD4 versus CD8 sorting errors, any sequence found in both subsets at a frequency ratio below 5:1 was removed. Because the origin of CDR3 nucleotide sequences shared between donor and recipient could not be assigned, those sequences were removed. To be classed as alloreactive, a clone needed at least 2-fold expansion over unstimulated cells and a minimum CFSE-low frequency of 0.002% (template counts) or 0.001% (read counts). Mappable clones were those detected in sequenced pre-transplant spleen, lymph node, or MLR CFSE-low populations of the donor or recipient. The cumulative frequency of alloreactive clones was calculated as a percentage of all sequences, weighted by copy number. TCRdb retrieved this table from immuneACCESS and kept in-frame rearrangements only. Not all clones are present; in checked studies, unresolved V genes account for under half, and no reason is known for the remainder. V and J calls and clone size are copied from that table; D and trimming were computed from the DNA. Present in this sample are 9,000 to 13,000 clones, approximately 30% of which were seen just once. Under 2% of the sample rests with the top ten.

Sequenced here: alloreactive CD4+ T cells from a mixed lymphocyte reaction culture, sampled before transplantation. Interpreted using the paper, the cell subset or site label stands for: CFSE-low proliferating T cells sorted from approximately 6-day pre-transplant mixed lymphocyte reaction (GvH or HvG direction). This sequence was found in a human patient who was an organ donor for intestinal transplantation. The sequence is built from TRBV7-2 and TRBJ2-2; 8 of the junction bases match TRBD1. The encoded CDR3 is CASSYRGEDTGELFF. The DNA sequence is given as TGTGCCAGCAGCTACAGGGGGGAGGACACCGGGGAGCTGTTTTTT. Beyond the CDR3, the reference TRBV7-2 and TRBJ2-2 genes provide the residues; the full variable domain reads: GAGVSQSPSNKVTEKGKDVELRCDPISGHTALYWYRQSLGQGLEFLIYFQGNSAPDKSGLPSDRFSAERTGGSVSTLTIQRTQQEDSAVYLCASSYRGEDTGELFFGEGSRLTVL.